This T cell receptor (beta chain) stems from a study of Ad26.COV2.S vaccination and SARS-CoV-2 variants. As for the study in general: Donor had been placed in the Ad26.COV2.S arm of the COV1001 trial.

Clones were read by immunoSEQ multiplex PCR, and TCRdb kept only the in-frame ones, dropping some. Here the sample spans 350,000 to 400,000 clones, approximately 91% being singletons. A note on this clone: Its specificity is not known.

Trimming took 0 bases from V and 6 from J, leaving 3 bases between them. Germline V gene sequence: CDR1 SEHNR, CDR2 FQNEAQ (reference sequence). The CDR3 has 12 amino acids. Treatment noted: around 19 received Ad26.COV2.S at low or high dose, single or two shots; 5 received placebo; per-sample allocation not given. Repertoires come from day 63 after the first vaccine or placebo injection. Overall study findings and caveats: Spike-specific responses of CD8+ and CD4+ T cells were reported to display substantial breadth after vaccination. Total responses of T cells may have been underestimated by the analyses of TCR breadth and depth.

The V and J genes are TRBV7-9 and TRBJ1-5; D call uncertain. This TCR was recovered from a person between 18 and 59 years old who received the Ad26.COV2.S COVID-19 vaccine or a placebo. The sample in question was peripheral blood, obtained in a trial of Ad26.COV2.S vaccine versus placebo. The CDR3 bases are TGTGCCAGCAGCTTAGCAAGTCAGCCCCAGCATTTT. It yields the protein CASSLASQPQHF. Based on the CDR3 plus reference TRBV7-9 and TRBJ1-5, the full variable domain is DTGVSQNPRHKITKRGQNVTFRCDPISEHNRLYWYRQTLGQGPEFLTYFQNEAQLEKSRLLSDRFSAERPKGSFSTLEIQRTEQGDSAMYLCASSLASQPQHFGDGTRLSIL.